The subject of this entry is one T cell receptor (beta chain). The source of the sample is a study of T cells in Graves' hyperthyroidism and ophthalmopathy. The CDR3 regions of TCR beta were amplified from RNA transcripts. RT-PCR in the first round (using the HTBI primer set) targeted the TCR CDR3. TCRdb analysed the multiplex PCR reads with MiXCR anew, one entry per CDR3 protein. The sample records 600,000 to 650,000 distinct CDR3 sequences, about 20% being singletons. This TCR was recovered from a man aged 30-40 years with Graves' ophthalmopathy. Sequenced input: blood.

The CDR3 DNA reads as TGCAGTGCTAGAGCCATCGGTCAGGGGTTGACCTATAATTCACCCCTCCACTTT. Residues: CSARAIGQGLTYNSPLHF. The chain links TRBV20-1 to TRBJ1-6; D might be TRBD1 (6 bases). Germline CDR1 DFQATT, CDR2 SNEGSKA (reference sequence). This CDR3 has 18 amino acids. Trimming pared 1 base from V and 2 bases from J, leaving 18 bases between.